What follows are 8 T cell receptor beta chains derived from one specimen sequenced in a study of T cells in Graves' hyperthyroidism and ophthalmopathy. Amplification of TCR beta CDR3 regions was performed using RNA transcripts as template. First-round RT-PCR of the TCR CDR3 relied on the HTBI primer set. TCRdb independently ran MiXCR on the multiplex PCR reads; one entry per CDR3 protein. The sample consists of approximately 610,000 distinct CDR3 sequences, about 15% of them appearing once. Input material: blood. All receptors come from a woman in her thirties or forties with Graves' ophthalmopathy.

This clonotype was seen at least ten times. This sequence joins TRBV6-1 and TRBJ2-7, with 9 bases aligning to TRBD1. The CDR3 is 14 amino acids. Germline V gene lookup returns CDR1 MNHNS and CDR2 SASEGT. The V segment lost 7 bases and the J segment 1 base; nucleotides outside the gene matches: 5. The chain's CDR3 is CASTDRGISYEQYF. In nucleotides, the CDR3 is TGTGCCAGCACAGACAGGGGGATTTCCTACGAGCAGTACTTC.

This clonotype was recorded many times. The J gene is TRBJ1-1, the V gene TRBV28; TRBD1 is a possible D gene (6 bases). Germline V gene data show CDR1 as MDHEN and CDR2 as SYDVKM. V dropped 5 bases and J dropped 4 bases, with 17 bases sitting between them. CDR3 length equals 15 residues. The CDR3, as DNA: TGTGCCAGCAGTCGGATTACAGGGATTGGCACTGAAGCTTTCTTT. It is translated as CASSRITGIGTEAFF.

The V call is TRBV6-2 or TRBV6-3, the J call TRBJ2-5, with 7 bases aligning to TRBD2. This CDR3 region has 15 residues. The junction had 9 bases not matched to a gene; V was cut back by 7 bases and J by 1 base. The germline V gene has CDR1 MNHEY and CDR2 SVGEGT. The CDR3 sequence: CASTKREGSQETQYF. CDR3 bases: TGTGCCAGCACTAAAAGGGAGGGAAGCCAAGAGACCCAGTACTTC.

In its sample, this clonotype was seen many times. The J gene is TRBJ1-2, the V gene TRBV10-3; TRBD1 matches at 7 bases. The germline V gene encodes CDR1 ENHRY and CDR2 SYGVKD. This CDR3 has 15 residues. With V trimmed by 2 bases and J by 4 bases, 7 bases remained unmatched. The CDR3 nucleotides read TGTGCCATCAGTGAGGAAACAGGGGCCCTCTATGGCTACACCTTC. This sequence encodes CAISEETGALYGYTF.

Many counts were recorded for this clonotype. The chain links TRBV19 to TRBJ1-5; D not resolved. V gave up 5 bases and J gave up 3 bases, with 8 bases separating them. The CDR3 covers 13 residues. CDR1 and CDR2 (germline): LNHDA, SQIVND (reference sequence). CDR3 protein: CASSEQINQPQHF. The CDR3 coding sequence is TGTGCCAGTAGTGAACAGATCAATCAGCCCCAGCATTTT.

The sample holds many counts of this clonotype. V usage is TRBV12-3 or TRBV12-4 and J usage is TRBJ1-1; no definite D call. The CDR3 is 13 residues long. V dropped 3 bases and J dropped 1 base, with 6 bases sitting between them. CDR3 region: CASSLNWNTEAFF. Written as DNA, the CDR3 is TGTGCCAGCAGTTTGAACTGGAACACTGAAGCTTTCTTT.

The chain has TRBV28 and TRBJ2-5; possible D gene TRBD2, 6 bases. Germline V gene data show CDR1 as MDHEN and CDR2 as SYDVKM. V lost 2 bases, J lost 4 bases, and 11 bases lay in between. CDR3 size: 14 residues. CDR3 protein: CASSLTGEGETQYF. The CDR3 coding sequence is TGTGCCAGCAGTTTAACGGGAGAGGGAGAGACCCAGTACTTC.

This clonotype showed up many times. CDR3 region: CASSDIYGYTF. The CDR3 coding sequence is TGTGCCAGTAGTGATATCTATGGCTACACCTTC. The genes are TRBV19 and TRBJ1-2; D not certain. Germline V CDR1 and CDR2: LNHDA, SQIVND (reference sequence). The CDR3 has 11 amino acids. The germline V and J ends were trimmed by 5 bases and 4 bases, with 5 bases remaining between them.